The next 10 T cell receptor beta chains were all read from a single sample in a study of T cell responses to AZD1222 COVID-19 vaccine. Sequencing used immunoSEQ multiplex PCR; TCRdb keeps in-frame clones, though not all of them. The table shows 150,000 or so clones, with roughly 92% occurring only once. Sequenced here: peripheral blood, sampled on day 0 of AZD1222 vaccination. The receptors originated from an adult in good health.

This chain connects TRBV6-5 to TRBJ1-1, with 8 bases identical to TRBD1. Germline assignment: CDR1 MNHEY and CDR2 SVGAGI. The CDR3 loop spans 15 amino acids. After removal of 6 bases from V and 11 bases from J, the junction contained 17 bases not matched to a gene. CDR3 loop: CASSARDRLSGVAFF. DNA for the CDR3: TGTGCCAGCAGCGCGAGGGACAGGCTGAGTGGGGTCGCTTTCTTT.

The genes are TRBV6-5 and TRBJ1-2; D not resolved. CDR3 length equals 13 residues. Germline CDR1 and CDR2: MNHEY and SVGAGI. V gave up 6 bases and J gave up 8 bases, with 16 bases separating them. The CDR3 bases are TGTGCCAGCAGGCCCCCGGGCCTTGGGGGCTACACCTTC. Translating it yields CASRPPGLGGYTF.

The CDR3 is CATREGIAGNTIYF. The CDR3 DNA follows: TGTGCCACCAGGGAGGGGATAGCTGGAAACACCATATATTTT. This chain uses TRBV15 with TRBJ1-3; D may be TRBD1 (5 bases). In germline, CDR1 is LNHNV, CDR2 YYDKDF (reference sequence). Trimming removed 6 bases at V and 2 bases at J, with 11 bases between. CDR3 length equals 14 residues.

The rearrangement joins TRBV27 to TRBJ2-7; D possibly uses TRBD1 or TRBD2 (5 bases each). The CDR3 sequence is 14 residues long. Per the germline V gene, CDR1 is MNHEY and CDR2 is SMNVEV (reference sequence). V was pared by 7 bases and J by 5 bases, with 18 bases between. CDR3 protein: CASTPGTFVHEQYF. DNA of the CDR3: TGTGCCAGCACCCCAGGGACGTTTGTCCACGAGCAGTACTTC.

The CDR3 sequence is CASSHLGGRGYQETQYF. The CDR3 DNA follows: TGTGCCAGCAGCCACCTTGGGGGGCGGGGGTACCAAGAGACCCAGTACTTC. The chain is built from TRBV3-1 (or the pseudogene TRBV3-2) and TRBJ2-5, with D tentatively TRBD2 (7 bases). The ends were cut back, 3 bases at V and 0 bases at J, with 17 bases in the middle. CDR1 and CDR2 from the germline V gene are LGHDT and YNNKEL (reference sequence). This CDR3 has 17 residues.

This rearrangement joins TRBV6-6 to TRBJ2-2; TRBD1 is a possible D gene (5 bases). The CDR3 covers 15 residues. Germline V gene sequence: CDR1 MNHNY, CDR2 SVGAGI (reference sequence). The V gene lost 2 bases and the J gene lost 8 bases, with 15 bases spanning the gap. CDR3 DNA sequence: TGTGCCAGCAGTTACCCCCTAGGGGTAGTGGGGGAGCTGTTTTTT. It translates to CASSYPLGVVGELFF.

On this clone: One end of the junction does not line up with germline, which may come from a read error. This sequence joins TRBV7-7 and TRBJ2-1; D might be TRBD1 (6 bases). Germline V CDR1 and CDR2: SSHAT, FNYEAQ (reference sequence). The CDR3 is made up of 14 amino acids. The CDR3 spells CASSSGTSLNEQFF. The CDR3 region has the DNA TGTGCTAGCAGCTCAGGGACATCTTTAAATGAGCAGTTCTTC.

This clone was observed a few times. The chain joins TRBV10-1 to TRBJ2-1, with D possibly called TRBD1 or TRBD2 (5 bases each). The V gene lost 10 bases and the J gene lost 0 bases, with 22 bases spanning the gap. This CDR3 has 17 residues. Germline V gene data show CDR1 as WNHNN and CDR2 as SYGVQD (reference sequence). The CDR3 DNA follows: TGCGCCAACATCCCTCCGGAGTGGGGGAGCTCCTACAATGAGCAGTTCTTC. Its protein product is CANIPPEWGSSYNEQFF.

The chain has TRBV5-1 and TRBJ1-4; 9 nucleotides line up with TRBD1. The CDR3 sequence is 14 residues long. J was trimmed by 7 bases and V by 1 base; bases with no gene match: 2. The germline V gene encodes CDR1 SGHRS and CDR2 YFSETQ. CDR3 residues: CASSLTGGSEKLFF. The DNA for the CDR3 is TGCGCCAGCAGCTTGACAGGGGGCAGTGAAAAACTGTTTTTT. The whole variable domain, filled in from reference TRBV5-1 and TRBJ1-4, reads KAGVTQTPRYLIKTRGQQVTLSCSPISGHRSVSWYQQTPGQGLQFLFEYFSETQRNKGNFPGRFSGRQFSNSRSEMNVSTLELGDSALYLCASSLTGGSEKLFFGSGTQLSVL.

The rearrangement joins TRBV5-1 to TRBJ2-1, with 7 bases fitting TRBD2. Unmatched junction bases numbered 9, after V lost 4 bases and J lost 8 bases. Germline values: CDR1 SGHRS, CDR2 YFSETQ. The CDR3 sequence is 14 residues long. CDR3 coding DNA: TGCGCCAGCAGCCAGCGGGGCCTTGGGGATGAGCAGTTCTTC. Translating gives CASSQRGLGDEQFF.